Detailed here is one T cell receptor (beta chain). This sample is part of a study of blood T cell repertoires in COVID-19. Patients of the Seattle cohort, enrolled during active infection, were followed longitudinally. In the authors' methods: Estimation of nucleated cell counts was performed using reference gene primer amplification. TCRdb's table, derived via immunoSEQ multiplex PCR, lists solely in-frame clones and lacks some. Clone size and the V and J calls come from that table; the DNA yielded D and trimming. The sample records 120,000 or so clones, around 87% being singletons. This CDR3 has 13 residues. Trimming took off 4 bases at V and 8 bases at J, with 14 bases between the two ends. CDR1 and CDR2 from the germline V gene are SEHNR and FQNEAQ (reference sequence).

The chain recombines TRBV7-9 with TRBJ1-1; weak D call: TRBD1 (6 bases). Sequenced sample: peripheral blood. The sequence derives from a woman between 55 and 75 years old with COVID-19, enrolled during active disease. CDR3 in amino acids: CASSSGTPREAFF. CDR3 sequence (DNA): TGTGCCAGCAGCTCAGGGACACCCAGAGAAGCTTTCTTT.